These 23 T cell receptor beta chains were sequenced from one sample in a study of T cell changes during pregnancy in multiple sclerosis. Method: immunoSEQ multiplex PCR; TCRdb's copy keeps in-frame clones and lacks some. This sample has roughly 40,000 clones, with about 90% found just once. Sequenced here: CD4+ T cells from peripheral blood mononuclear cells, sampled after pregnancy. The receptor set was obtained from a female donor with multiple sclerosis, enrolled in a pregnancy study.

The rearrangement links TRBV5-4 to TRBJ1-1; 9 bases fit TRBD1. The CDR3 consists of 16 residues. V lost 0 bases to trimming and J lost 6 bases; unmatched junction nucleotides: 9. Germline values: CDR1 SGHNT, CDR2 YYREEE (reference sequence). CDR3 region: CASSLATGQGSAEAFF. CDR3 bases: TGTGCCAGCAGCTTGGCGACCGGACAGGGGTCGGCTGAAGCTTTCTTT.

The chain joins TRBV28 to TRBJ2-2; the match to TRBD2 covers 9 bases. V gave up 2 bases and J gave up 6 bases; unmatched junction bases: 4. The CDR3 consists of 15 residues. Germline CDR1 is MDHEN and CDR2 is SYDVKM. Written as DNA, the CDR3 is TGTGCCAGCAGTTTAGTTGGCGGGGGGGCCGGGGAGCTGTTTTTT. Translating it yields CASSLVGGGAGELFF.

The chain recombines TRBV29-1 with TRBJ1-1, with TRBD1 as a possible D gene (5 bases). Trimming removed 5 bases at V and 0 bases at J, with 16 bases between. CDR3 length: 15 residues. Germline V gives CDR1 SQVTM, CDR2 ANQGSEA. The CDR3 region is CSVRRGWGMNTEAFF. In nucleotides, the CDR3 is TGCAGCGTTAGGAGGGGATGGGGTATGAACACTGAAGCTTTCTTT.

The gene calls are TRBV5-1 and TRBJ2-5; a possible D gene is TRBD2 (6 bases). The J call may not be correct, given that the DNA end is closer to TRBJ2-7. The CDR3 totals 12 residues. Germline V lookup: CDR1 SGHRS, CDR2 YFSETQ. CDR3 residues: CASREGSYEQYF. The CDR3 nucleotides are TGCGCCAGCAGGGAGGGCTCCTACGAGCAGTACTTC.

V and J are TRBV5-4 and TRBJ1-2; 8 bases agree with TRBD1. There are 14 residues in the CDR3. V trimming: 1 base; J trimming: 6 bases; junction bases outside the gene matches: 5. Germline values: CDR1 SGHNT, CDR2 YYREEE (reference sequence). The DNA for the CDR3 is TGTGCCAGCAGCTTGTTTCAGGGGGCGCATGGCTACACCTTC. Translation gives CASSLFQGAHGYTF.

The chain recombines TRBV19 with TRBJ1-1; D is unclear. V shed 4 bases and J shed 0 bases, with 12 bases lying between them. CDR1 LNHDA and CDR2 SQIVND come from the germline V gene (reference sequence). The CDR3 is 15 amino acids. The CDR3 region is CASSKRVQLNTEAFF. The CDR3 nucleotides are TGTGCCAGTAGTAAGAGGGTCCAGCTGAACACTGAAGCTTTCTTT.

This clone occurred once. The chain is built from TRBV5-1 and TRBJ2-5; TRBD1 agrees at 8 bases. The DNA matches TRBJ2-7 better at its end, which makes the J call doubtful. The CDR3 extends over 19 amino acids. The V gene's germline CDR1 is SGHRS and CDR2 YFSETQ. CDR3 DNA sequence: TGCGCCAGCAGCTTGTCCCCCGCGACAGGGGCCTCGAGCTCCTACGAGCAGTACTTC. Translated, it gives CASSLSPATGASSSYEQYF.

V and J are TRBV19 and TRBJ2-5; a possible D gene is TRBD2 (7 bases). Deletions cut 3 bases from V and 4 bases from J, with 12 bases between. This CDR3 has 14 residues. Germline CDR1 is LNHDA and CDR2 is SQIVND (reference sequence). CDR3 bases: TGTGCCAGTAGTATGATCGGGGGGCCAGAGACCCAGTACTTC. It codes for CASSMIGGPETQYF.

The V and J genes are TRBV5-1 and TRBJ1-2; D remains unclear. V shed 0 bases and J shed 4 bases, with 10 bases lying between them. From germline, CDR1 is SGHRS and CDR2 YFSETQ. This CDR3 is 14 amino acids long. The CDR3 reads CASSLGRVGYGYTF. The CDR3 region has the DNA TGCGCCAGCAGCTTGGGGCGGGTCGGCTATGGCTACACCTTC.

V gene TRBV5-1 combines with J gene TRBJ2-7, with 7 bases lining up with TRBD1. V lost 0 bases to trimming and J lost 4 bases; unmatched junction nucleotides: 10. From germline, CDR1 is SGHRS and CDR2 YFSETQ. The CDR3 spans 16 residues. This CDR3 reads CASSLANRGQRYEQYF. CDR3 nucleotide sequence: TGCGCCAGCAGCTTGGCTAATCGGGGACAGAGATACGAGCAGTACTTC. Full variable domain (outside the CDR3, taken from reference TRBV5-1 and TRBJ2-7): KAGVTQTPRYLIKTRGQQVTLSCSPISGHRSVSWYQQTPGQGLQFLFEYFSETQRNKGNFPGRFSGRQFSNSRSEMNVSTLELGDSALYLCASSLANRGQRYEQYFGPGTRLTVT.

The CDR3 DNA reads as TGTGCCAGCAGCGTAAACTCAGGGTCAGATACGCAGTATTTT. This encodes CASSVNSGSDTQYF. The J gene is TRBJ2-3, the V gene TRBV9; weak D call: TRBD1 (5 bases). The V end was cut by 1 base, the J end by 4 bases, with 10 bases between. CDR1 and CDR2 from the germline V gene are SGDLS and YYNGEE. The length of the CDR3 is 14 residues.

This clone was detected only a few times. J is TRBJ2-7 and V is TRBV30; 9 positions match TRBD2. Germline lookup yields CDR1 GTSNPN and CDR2 SVGIG (reference sequence). The CDR3 runs 12 residues. The V segment lost 2 bases and the J segment 7 bases; nucleotides outside the gene matches: 3. CDR3 residues: CAWSRGLAEQYF. In nucleotides, the CDR3 is TGTGCCTGGAGTAGAGGACTAGCGGAGCAGTACTTC.

V is TRBV19 and J is TRBJ1-1; 10 nucleotides agree with TRBD1. CDR1 LNHDA and CDR2 SQIVND come from the germline V gene (reference sequence). The CDR3 runs 15 residues. The V and J ends lost 8 bases and 1 base, in that order; junction bases with no gene match: 7. The CDR3 here is CASWDRGATNTEAFF. The CDR3 DNA reads TGTGCCAGTTGGGACAGGGGTGCCACGAACACTGAAGCTTTCTTT.

The sample holds one count of this clone. The chain employs TRBV11-1 and TRBJ1-1; 7 bases line up with TRBD1. V was clipped by 5 bases and J by 8 bases; unmatched bases: 8. Germline CDR1 reads SGHAT; CDR2 reads FQDESV (reference sequence). This CDR3 region has 13 residues. CDR3 in DNA: TGTGCCAGCAGCCGGACAGGAAAAGTGGAAGCTTTCTTT. Protein: CASSRTGKVEAFF.

This chain joins TRBV7-8 and TRBJ2-1; 15 nucleotides line up with TRBD2. V gave up 5 bases and J gave up 10 bases; unmatched junction bases: 12. The CDR3 totals 17 residues. Looked up from germline, CDR1 is SGHVS and CDR2 is FQNEAQ. For the CDR3, the DNA is TGTGCCAGCAGCCATCCACCCGGACTAGCGGGGGGGCCCGAGCAGTTCTTC. This codes for CASSHPPGLAGGPEQFF.

The chain recombines TRBV6-1 with TRBJ1-6, with 10 bases identical to TRBD1. After removal of 6 bases from V and 10 bases from J, the junction contained 9 bases not matched to a gene. CDR1 is MNHNS and CDR2 is SASEGT in the germline V gene. There are 15 residues in the CDR3. The CDR3 here is CASRPWTGGVSPLHF. CDR3 DNA: TGTGCCAGCAGACCTTGGACAGGGGGAGTCTCACCCCTCCACTTT.

J is TRBJ1-3 and V is TRBV5-6; possible D gene TRBD1, 5 bases. Germline CDR1 SGHDT, CDR2 YYEEEE. The CDR3 consists of 17 residues. V was clipped by 3 bases and J by 5 bases, with 21 bases between them. The CDR3: CASSSYRTGVARNTIYF. In nucleotides, the CDR3 is TGTGCCAGCAGCTCGTATAGAACAGGAGTTGCGAGAAACACCATATATTTT.

This clone was picked up one time. The V call is TRBV5-1, the J call TRBJ2-6, with D perhaps TRBD1 (6 bases). CDR1 is SGHRS, CDR2 YFSETQ, per germline. The CDR3 consists of 22 residues. V was shortened by 3 bases and J by 0 bases, with 28 bases between the two germline ends. As DNA, the CDR3 is TGCGCCAGCAGCTCAGGAACACAGTTTAACAGGGCTACCTTCTCTGGGGCCAACGTCCTGACTTTC. Amino acids: CASSSGTQFNRATFSGANVLTF.

The chain recombines TRBV15 with TRBJ2-6; D remains unclear. V was pared by 0 bases and J by 1 base, with 7 bases between. This CDR3 comprises 16 residues. The germline V gene encodes CDR1 LNHNV and CDR2 YYDKDF (reference sequence). The CDR3 DNA reads as TGTGCCACCAGCAGAGATTTATTTTCTGGGGCCAACGTCCTGACTTTC. Translation: CATSRDLFSGANVLTF.

The rearrangement joins TRBV19 to TRBJ2-3, with 7 bases that match TRBD1. CDR3 size: 15 residues. J was trimmed by 2 bases and V by 5 bases; bases with no gene match: 7. Germline lookup yields CDR1 LNHDA and CDR2 SQIVND (reference sequence). The CDR3: CASSLTTGYTDTQYF. The CDR3 DNA follows: TGTGCCAGTAGTCTGACGACAGGGTACACAGATACGCAGTATTTT.

The J gene is TRBJ1-1, the V gene TRBV6-5; a possible D gene is TRBD1 (6 bases). CDR3 length: 14 amino acids. Germline loops: CDR1 MNHEY, CDR2 SVGAGI. The V end was cut by 6 bases, the J end by 0 bases, with 11 bases between. The CDR3 DNA is TGTGCCAGCAGAGACAGGTCCATGAACACTGAAGCTTTCTTT. Its protein product is CASRDRSMNTEAFF.

A single count supports this clone. The genes are TRBV7-2 and TRBJ1-2, with D perhaps matching TRBD1 (5 bases). This CDR3 is 13 amino acids long. V was pared by 2 bases and J by 7 bases, with 11 bases between. Germline V lookup: CDR1 SGHTA, CDR2 FQGNSA. The CDR3: CASSLRQSSGYTF. The CDR3 DNA sequence: TGTGCCAGCAGCTTACGACAGTCGAGTGGCTACACCTTC. Filled out from reference TRBV7-2 and TRBJ1-2, the complete variable domain reads GAGVSQSPSNKVTEKGKDVELRCDPISGHTALYWYRQSLGQGLEFLIYFQGNSAPDKSGLPSDRFSAERTGGSVSTLTIQRTQQEDSAVYLCASSLRQSSGYTFGSGTRLTVV.

V gene TRBV19 combines with J gene TRBJ2-5; maybe TRBD2 (7 bases). The CDR3 consists of 13 residues. Trimming took 8 bases from V and 5 from J, leaving 15 bases between them. Germline V gene data show CDR1 as LNHDA and CDR2 as SQIVND (reference sequence). DNA of the CDR3: TGTGCCAGTGCGAGGGGGGGCGCGGAGACCCAGTACTTC. This gives the protein CASARGGAETQYF.